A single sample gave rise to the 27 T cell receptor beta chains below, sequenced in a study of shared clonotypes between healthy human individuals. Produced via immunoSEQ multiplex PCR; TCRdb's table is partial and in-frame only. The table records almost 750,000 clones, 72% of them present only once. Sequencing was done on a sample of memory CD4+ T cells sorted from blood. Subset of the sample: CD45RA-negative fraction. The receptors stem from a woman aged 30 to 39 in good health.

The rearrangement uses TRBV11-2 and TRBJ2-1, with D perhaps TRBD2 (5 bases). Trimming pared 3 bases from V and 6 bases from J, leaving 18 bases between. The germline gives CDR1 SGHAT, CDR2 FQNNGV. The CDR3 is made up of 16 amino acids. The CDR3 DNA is TGTGCCAGCAGCTTGGTGTTTTGGGGAGCTGGCAATGAGCAGTTCTTC. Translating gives CASSLVFWGAGNEQFF.

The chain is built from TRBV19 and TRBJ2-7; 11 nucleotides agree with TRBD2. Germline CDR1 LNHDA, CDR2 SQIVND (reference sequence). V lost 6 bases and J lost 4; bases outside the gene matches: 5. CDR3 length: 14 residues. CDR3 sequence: CASSRTSGSYEQYF. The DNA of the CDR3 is TGTGCCAGTAGCAGGACTAGCGGGTCGTACGAGCAGTACTTC. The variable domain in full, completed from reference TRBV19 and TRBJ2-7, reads DGGITQSPKYLFRKEGQNVTLSCEQNLNHDAMYWYRQDPGQGLRLIYYSQIVNDFQKGDIAEGYSVSREKKESFPLTVTSAQKNPTAFYLCASSRTSGSYEQYFGPGTRLTVT.

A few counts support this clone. The CDR3 region is CASSLEGAGIQPQHF. CDR3 DNA sequence: TGTGCCAGCAGCTTAGAGGGGGCAGGGATCCAGCCCCAGCATTTT. The chain employs TRBV7-9 and TRBJ1-5; TRBD1 agrees at 7 bases. Looked up from germline, CDR1 is SEHNR and CDR2 is FQNEAQ (reference sequence). This CDR3 comprises 15 residues. V lost 1 base to trimming and J lost 7 bases; unmatched junction nucleotides: 7.

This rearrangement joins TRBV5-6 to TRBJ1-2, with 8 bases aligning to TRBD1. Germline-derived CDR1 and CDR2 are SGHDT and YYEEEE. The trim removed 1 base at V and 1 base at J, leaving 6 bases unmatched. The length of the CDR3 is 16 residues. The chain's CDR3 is CASSLFTGGGNYGYTF. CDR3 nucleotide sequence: TGTGCCAGCAGCTTGTTCACAGGGGGTGGTAACTATGGCTACACCTTC.

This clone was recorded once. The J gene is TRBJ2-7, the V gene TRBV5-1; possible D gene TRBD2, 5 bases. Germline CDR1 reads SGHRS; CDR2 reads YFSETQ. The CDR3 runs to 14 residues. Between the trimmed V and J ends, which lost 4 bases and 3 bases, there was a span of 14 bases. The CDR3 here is CASSAGLKGYEQYF. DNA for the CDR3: TGCGCCAGCAGCGCGGGCCTCAAGGGCTACGAGCAGTACTTC.

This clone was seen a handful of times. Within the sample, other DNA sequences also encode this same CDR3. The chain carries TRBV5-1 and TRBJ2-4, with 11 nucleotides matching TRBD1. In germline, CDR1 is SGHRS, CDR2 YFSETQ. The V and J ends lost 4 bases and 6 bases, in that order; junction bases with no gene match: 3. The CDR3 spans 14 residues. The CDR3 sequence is CASSPGTGGNIQYF. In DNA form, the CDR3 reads TGCGCCAGCAGCCCCGGGACAGGGGGAAACATTCAGTACTTC.

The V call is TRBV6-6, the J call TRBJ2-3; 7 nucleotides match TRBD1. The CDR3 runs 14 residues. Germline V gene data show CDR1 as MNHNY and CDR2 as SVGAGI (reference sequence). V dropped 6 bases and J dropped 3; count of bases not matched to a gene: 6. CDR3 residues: CASSPAGGTDTQYF. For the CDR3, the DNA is TGTGCCAGCAGCCCCGCAGGGGGTACAGATACGCAGTATTTT.

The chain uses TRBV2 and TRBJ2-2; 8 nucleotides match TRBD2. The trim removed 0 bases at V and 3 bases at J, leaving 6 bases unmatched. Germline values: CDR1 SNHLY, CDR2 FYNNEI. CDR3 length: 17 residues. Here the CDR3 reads CASSEATGGPHTGELFF. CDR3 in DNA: TGTGCCAGCAGTGAAGCGACGGGAGGGCCACACACCGGGGAGCTGTTTTTT.

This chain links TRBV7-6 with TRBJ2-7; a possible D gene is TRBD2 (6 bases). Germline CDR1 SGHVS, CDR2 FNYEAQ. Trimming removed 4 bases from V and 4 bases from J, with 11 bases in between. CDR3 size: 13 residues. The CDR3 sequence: CASSSGLKYEQYF. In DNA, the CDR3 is TGTGCCAGCAGCTCGGGACTGAAATACGAGCAGTACTTC.

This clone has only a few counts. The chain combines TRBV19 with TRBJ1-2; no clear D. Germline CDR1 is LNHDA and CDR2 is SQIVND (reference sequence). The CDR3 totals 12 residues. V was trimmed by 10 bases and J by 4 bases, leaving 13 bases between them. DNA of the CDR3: TGTGCCACCGCCGCCCTTGGCTATGGCTACACCTTC. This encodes CATAALGYGYTF.

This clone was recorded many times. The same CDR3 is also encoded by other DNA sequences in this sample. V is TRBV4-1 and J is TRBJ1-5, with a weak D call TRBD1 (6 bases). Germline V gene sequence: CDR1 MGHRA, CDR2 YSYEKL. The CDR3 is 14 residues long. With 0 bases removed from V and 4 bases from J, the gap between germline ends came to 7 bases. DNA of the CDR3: TGCGCCAGCAGCCAAGATCAGGGGAATCAGCCCCAGCATTTT. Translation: CASSQDQGNQPQHF.

CDR3 nucleotides: TGTGCCAGCAGTTTCCTGGGGGGAATAGCAGATACGCAGTATTTT. This sequence encodes CASSFLGGIADTQYF. The chain links TRBV28 to TRBJ2-3; maybe TRBD2 (6 bases). This CDR3 is built from 15 residues. The germline CDR1 and CDR2 sequences are MDHEN and SYDVKM. Trimming stripped 3 bases from V and 4 bases from J, with 14 bases between.

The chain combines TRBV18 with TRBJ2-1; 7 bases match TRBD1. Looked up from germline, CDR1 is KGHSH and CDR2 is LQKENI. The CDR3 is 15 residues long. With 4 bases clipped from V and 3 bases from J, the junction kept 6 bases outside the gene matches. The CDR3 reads CASSLGQANYNEQFF. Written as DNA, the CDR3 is TGTGCCAGCTCACTTGGACAGGCGAACTACAATGAGCAGTTCTTC.

For the CDR3, the DNA is TGTGCCAGCAGCCAGACAGGGGGCTCTGGAAACACCATATATTTT. Amino acid sequence: CASSQTGGSGNTIYF. This sequence joins TRBV27 and TRBJ1-3; 9 positions agree with TRBD1. Germline V gene sequence: CDR1 MNHEY, CDR2 SMNVEV (reference sequence). V lost 6 bases, J lost 0 bases, and 3 bases stayed unmatched. The CDR3 length is 15 residues.

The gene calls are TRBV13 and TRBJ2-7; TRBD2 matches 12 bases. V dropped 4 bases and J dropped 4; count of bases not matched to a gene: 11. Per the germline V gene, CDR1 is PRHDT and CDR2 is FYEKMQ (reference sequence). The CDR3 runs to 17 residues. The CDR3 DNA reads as TGTGCCAGCAGCTCTCCACAACTAGCGGGAGGCGGGTACGAGCAGTACTTC. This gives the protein CASSSPQLAGGGYEQYF.

In nucleotides, the CDR3 is TGCGCCAGCAGCTCGACGGGCGGCACAGATACGCAGTATTTT. It codes for CASSSTGGTDTQYF. This chain connects TRBV5-1 to TRBJ2-3; D is uncertain. Trimming removed 3 bases from V and 1 base from J, with 9 bases in between. This CDR3 has 14 amino acids. The V gene's germline CDR1 is SGHRS and CDR2 YFSETQ.

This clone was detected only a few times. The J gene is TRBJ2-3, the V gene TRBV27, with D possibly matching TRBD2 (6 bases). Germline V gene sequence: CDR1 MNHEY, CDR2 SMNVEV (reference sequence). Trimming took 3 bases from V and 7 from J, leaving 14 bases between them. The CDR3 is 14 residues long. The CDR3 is CASSFGGSSNTQYF. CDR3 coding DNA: TGTGCCAGCAGTTTCGGAGGGAGTAGTAATACGCAGTATTTT.

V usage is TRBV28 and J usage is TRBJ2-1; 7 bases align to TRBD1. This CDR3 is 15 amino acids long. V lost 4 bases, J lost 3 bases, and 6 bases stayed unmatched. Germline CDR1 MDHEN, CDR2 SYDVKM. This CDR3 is CASSSTGEIYNEQFF. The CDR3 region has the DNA TGTGCCAGCAGTTCTACAGGGGAAATCTACAATGAGCAGTTCTTC.

CDR3 nucleotides: TGTGCCTGGAGTCGCGCGGGGGTTGCATCTGAAGCTTTCTTT. Its translation is CAWSRAGVASEAFF. This rearrangement joins TRBV30 to TRBJ1-1; D perhaps matches TRBD1 (5 bases). The CDR3 runs 14 residues. With 2 bases removed from V and 6 bases from J, the gap between germline ends came to 16 bases. Germline lookup yields CDR1 GTSNPN and CDR2 SVGIG (reference sequence).

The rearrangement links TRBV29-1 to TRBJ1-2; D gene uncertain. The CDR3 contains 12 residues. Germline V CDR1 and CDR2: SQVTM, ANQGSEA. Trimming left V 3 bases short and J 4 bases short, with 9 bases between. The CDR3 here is CSVDTALYGYTF. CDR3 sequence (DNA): TGCAGCGTTGACACAGCGCTCTATGGCTACACCTTC.

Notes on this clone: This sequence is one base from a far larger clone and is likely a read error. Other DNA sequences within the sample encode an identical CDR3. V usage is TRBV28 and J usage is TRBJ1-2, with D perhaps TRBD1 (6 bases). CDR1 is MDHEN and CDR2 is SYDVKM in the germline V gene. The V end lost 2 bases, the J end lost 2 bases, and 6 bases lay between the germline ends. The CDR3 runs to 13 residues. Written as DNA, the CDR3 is TGTGCCAGCAGTTTACAGGGGAACTATGGCTACACCTTC. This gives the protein CASSLQGNYGYTF.

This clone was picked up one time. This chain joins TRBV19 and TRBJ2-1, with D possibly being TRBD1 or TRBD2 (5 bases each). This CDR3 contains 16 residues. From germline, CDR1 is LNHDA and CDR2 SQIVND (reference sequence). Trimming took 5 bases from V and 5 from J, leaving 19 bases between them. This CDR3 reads CASSSASGRTNNEQFF. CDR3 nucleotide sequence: TGTGCCAGTAGTTCGGCCTCGGGACGCACCAACAATGAGCAGTTCTTC.

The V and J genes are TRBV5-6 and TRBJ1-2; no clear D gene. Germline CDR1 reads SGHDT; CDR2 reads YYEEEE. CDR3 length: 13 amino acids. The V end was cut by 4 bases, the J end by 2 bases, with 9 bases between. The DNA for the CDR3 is TGTGCCAGCAGCCCGGACGCGAACTATGGCTACACCTTC. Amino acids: CASSPDANYGYTF.

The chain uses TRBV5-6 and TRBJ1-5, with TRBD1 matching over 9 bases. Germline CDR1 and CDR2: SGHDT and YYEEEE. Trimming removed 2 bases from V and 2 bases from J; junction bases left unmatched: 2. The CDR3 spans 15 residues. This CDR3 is CASSLQGARNQPQHF. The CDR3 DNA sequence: TGTGCCAGCAGCTTACAGGGGGCTCGCAATCAGCCCCAGCATTTT.

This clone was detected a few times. CDR3 nucleotides: TGTGCCAGCGGGGGTCAAAGACAGGGGGTTTTTAGCAATCAGCCCCAGCATTTT. Translation gives CASGGQRQGVFSNQPQHF. The rearrangement joins TRBV19 to TRBJ1-5, with TRBD1 matching 9 bases. Germline values: CDR1 LNHDA, CDR2 SQIVND (reference sequence). The trim removed 9 bases at V and 0 bases at J, leaving 15 bases unmatched. The CDR3 has 18 residues.

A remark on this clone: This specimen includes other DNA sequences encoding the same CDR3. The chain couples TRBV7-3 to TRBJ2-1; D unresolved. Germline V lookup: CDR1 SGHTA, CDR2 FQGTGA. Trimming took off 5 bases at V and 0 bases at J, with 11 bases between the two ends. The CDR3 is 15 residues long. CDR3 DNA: TGTGCCAGCAGCCCACAAAGGGACTCCTACAATGAGCAGTTCTTC. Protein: CASSPQRDSYNEQFF.

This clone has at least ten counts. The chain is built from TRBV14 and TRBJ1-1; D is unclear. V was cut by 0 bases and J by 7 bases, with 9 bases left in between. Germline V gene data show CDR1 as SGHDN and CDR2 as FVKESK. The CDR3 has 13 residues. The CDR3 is CASSQDGGIEAFF. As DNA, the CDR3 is TGTGCCAGCAGCCAAGATGGAGGAATTGAAGCTTTCTTT.